The clone carrying this TCR beta chain was observed a few times. Its antigen remains unidentified. The data stem from a study of T cell repertoires in cytomegalovirus infection. Background on the study: In public TCR beta signatures, there were indications of both CMV infection and matching HLA type. Whole-study results and caveats: The cumulative frequency of public TCR beta families distinguished individuals who carried CMV together with the relevant HLA.

TCRdb reprocessed the reads via MiXCR and lists one record per CDR3 protein. The data contain around 900,000 distinct CDR3 sequences, roughly 30% of them singletons. This CDR3 contains 16 residues. Losses at the gene ends were 5 bases for V and 6 bases for J; bases not matched to a gene: 10. CDR1 is SEHNR and CDR2 is FQNEAQ in the germline V gene (reference sequence). The sample here was cultured CD8+ T cells from PBMCs, taken from culture after CMV antigen stimulation. The genes are TRBV7-9 and TRBJ2-2, with 9 bases that match TRBD1. The clonotype originates from a human donor in good health (CMV status not recorded). Some clones in this sample may be carry-over from other donors' samples. The CDR3 DNA reads as TGTGCCAGCAGCCCGTTCGGGACAGGGATAGCCGGGGAGCTGTTTTTT. Its translation: CASSPFGTGIAGELFF.